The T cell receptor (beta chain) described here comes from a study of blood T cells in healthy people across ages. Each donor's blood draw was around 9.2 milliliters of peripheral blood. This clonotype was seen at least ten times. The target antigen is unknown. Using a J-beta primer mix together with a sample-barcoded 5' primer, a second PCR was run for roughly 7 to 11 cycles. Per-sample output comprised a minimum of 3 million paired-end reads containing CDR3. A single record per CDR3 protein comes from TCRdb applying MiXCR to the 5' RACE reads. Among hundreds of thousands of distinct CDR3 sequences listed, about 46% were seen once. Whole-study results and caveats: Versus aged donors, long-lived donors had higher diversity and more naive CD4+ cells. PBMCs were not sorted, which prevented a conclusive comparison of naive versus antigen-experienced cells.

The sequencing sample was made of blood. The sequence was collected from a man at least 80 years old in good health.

CDR3 nucleotide sequence: TGTGCCAGCAGTTGGCCCCAGCGGCAGAACAATGAGCAGTTCTTC. It codes for CASSWPQRQNNEQFF. The chain links TRBV6-2 or TRBV6-3 to TRBJ2-1; D may be TRBD2 (5 bases). V was pared by 4 bases and J by 5 bases, with 15 bases between. The V gene's germline CDR1 is MNHEY and CDR2 SVGEGT. The CDR3 runs to 15 residues.